This TCR beta chain emerged from a study of Ad26.COV2.S vaccination and SARS-CoV-2 variants. About the study: It was the COV1001 Ad26.COV2.S trial arm that included the donor.

On this clone itself: Antigen unknown.

The germline V gene has CDR1 KGHSH and CDR2 LQKENI. V was trimmed by 2 bases and J by 3 bases, leaving 13 bases between them. The length of the CDR3 is 15 residues. Study results and caveats: Among vaccine recipients, spike-specific TCR breadth exceeded that of placebo recipients.

Treatment here: about 20 received Ad26.COV2.S at low or high dose, single or two shots; a few received placebo; per-sample allocation not given. The study sampled participants on day 63 after the first vaccine or placebo injection. TCRdb keeps only in-frame clones here, not all; method: immunoSEQ multiplex PCR. The sample has around 240,000 clones; around nine tenths are singletons. This receptor was obtained from a person between 18 and 65 years old who received the Ad26.COV2.S COVID-19 vaccine or a placebo. The rearrangement joins TRBV18 to TRBJ1-1; D call uncertain. The sample here was peripheral blood, taken in a trial of Ad26.COV2.S vaccine versus placebo. CDR3 nucleotides: TGTGCCAGCTCACCATCCAAAACAGCTTACACTGAAGCTTTCTTT. Translation gives CASSPSKTAYTEAFF.